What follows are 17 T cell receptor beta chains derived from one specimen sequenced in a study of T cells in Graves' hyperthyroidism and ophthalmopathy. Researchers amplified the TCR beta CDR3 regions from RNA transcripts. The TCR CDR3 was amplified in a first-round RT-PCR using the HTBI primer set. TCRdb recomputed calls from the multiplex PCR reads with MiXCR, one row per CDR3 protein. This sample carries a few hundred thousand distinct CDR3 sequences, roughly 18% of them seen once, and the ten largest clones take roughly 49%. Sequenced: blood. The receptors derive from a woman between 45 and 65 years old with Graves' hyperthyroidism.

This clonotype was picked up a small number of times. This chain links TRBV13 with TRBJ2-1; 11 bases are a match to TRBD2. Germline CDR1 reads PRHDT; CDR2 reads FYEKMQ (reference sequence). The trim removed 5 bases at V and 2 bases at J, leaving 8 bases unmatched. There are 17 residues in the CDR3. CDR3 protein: CASSETSGSFAYNEQFF. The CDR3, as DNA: TGTGCCAGCAGCGAAACTAGCGGGAGTTTCGCCTACAATGAGCAGTTCTTC.

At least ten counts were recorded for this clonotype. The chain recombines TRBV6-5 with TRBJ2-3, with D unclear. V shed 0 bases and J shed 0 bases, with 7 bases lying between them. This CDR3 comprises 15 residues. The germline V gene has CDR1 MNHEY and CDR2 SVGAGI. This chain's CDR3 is CASSYSGSSTDTQYF. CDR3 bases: TGTGCCAGCAGTTACTCGGGCAGCAGCACAGATACGCAGTATTTT.

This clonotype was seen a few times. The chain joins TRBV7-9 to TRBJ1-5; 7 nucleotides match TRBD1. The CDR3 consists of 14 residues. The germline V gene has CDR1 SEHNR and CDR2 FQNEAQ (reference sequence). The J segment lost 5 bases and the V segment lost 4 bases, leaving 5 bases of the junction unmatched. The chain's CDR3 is CASSSSGQHQPQHF. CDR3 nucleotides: TGTGCCAGCAGCTCCTCGGGACAGCATCAGCCCCAGCATTTT.

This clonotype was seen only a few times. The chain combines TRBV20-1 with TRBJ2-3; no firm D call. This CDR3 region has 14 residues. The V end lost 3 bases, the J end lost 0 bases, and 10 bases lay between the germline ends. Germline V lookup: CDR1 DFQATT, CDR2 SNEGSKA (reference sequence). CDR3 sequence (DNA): TGCAGTGCTAGTTCGGCAGTAAGCACAGATACGCAGTATTTT. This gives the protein CSASSAVSTDTQYF.

CDR3 region: CASSSGLAEETQYF. The CDR3 coding sequence is TGCGCCAGCAGCTCGGGACTAGCGGAAGAGACCCAGTACTTC. This sequence joins TRBV5-1 and TRBJ2-5; 11 bases are shared with TRBD2. The V gene end was trimmed by 3 bases and the J gene end by 3 bases; junction bases not matched to a gene: 1. Germline lookup yields CDR1 SGHRS and CDR2 YFSETQ. CDR3 length: 14 amino acids.

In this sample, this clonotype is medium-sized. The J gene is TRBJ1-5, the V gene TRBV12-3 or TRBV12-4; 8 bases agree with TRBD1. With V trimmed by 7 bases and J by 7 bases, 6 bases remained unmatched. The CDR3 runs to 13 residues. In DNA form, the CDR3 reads TGTGCCAGCATTGCAGGGGGCGGACAGCCCCAGCATTTT. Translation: CASIAGGGQPQHF.

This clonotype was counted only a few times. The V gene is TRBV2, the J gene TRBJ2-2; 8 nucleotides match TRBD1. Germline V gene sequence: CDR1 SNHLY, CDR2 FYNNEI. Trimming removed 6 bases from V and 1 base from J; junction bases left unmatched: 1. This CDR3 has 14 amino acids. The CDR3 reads CASRQGGNTGELFF. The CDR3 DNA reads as TGTGCCAGCAGACAGGGGGGGAACACCGGGGAGCTGTTTTTT.

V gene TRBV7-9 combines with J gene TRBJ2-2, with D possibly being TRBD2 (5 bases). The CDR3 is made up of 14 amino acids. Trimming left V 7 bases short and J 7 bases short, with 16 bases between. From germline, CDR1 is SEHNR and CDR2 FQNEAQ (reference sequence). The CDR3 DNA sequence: TGTGCCAGCATCCTGACCACCCGGGGCGGGGAGCTGTTTTTT. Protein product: CASILTTRGGELFF.

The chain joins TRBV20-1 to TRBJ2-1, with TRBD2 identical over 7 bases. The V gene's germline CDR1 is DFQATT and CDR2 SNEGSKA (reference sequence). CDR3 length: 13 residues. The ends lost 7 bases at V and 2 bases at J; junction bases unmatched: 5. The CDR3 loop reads CSVSSGPYNEQFF. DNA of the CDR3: TGCAGTGTATCTAGCGGCCCCTACAATGAGCAGTTCTTC.

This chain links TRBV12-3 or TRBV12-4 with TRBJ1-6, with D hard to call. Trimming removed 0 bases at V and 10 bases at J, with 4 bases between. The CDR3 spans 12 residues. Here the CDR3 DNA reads TGTGCCAGCAGTTTAGCGCGGTCACCCCTCCACTTT. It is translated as CASSLARSPLHF.

The DNA of the CDR3 is TGTGCCAGCAGCGCTGGGGGGGACAGTATCTATGGCTACACCTTC. As protein: CASSAGGDSIYGYTF. The V and J genes are TRBV9 and TRBJ1-2, with 7 bases fitting TRBD1. This CDR3 has 15 residues. Germline V gene lookup returns CDR1 SGDLS and CDR2 YYNGEE. V lost 3 bases to trimming and J lost 4 bases; unmatched junction nucleotides: 9.

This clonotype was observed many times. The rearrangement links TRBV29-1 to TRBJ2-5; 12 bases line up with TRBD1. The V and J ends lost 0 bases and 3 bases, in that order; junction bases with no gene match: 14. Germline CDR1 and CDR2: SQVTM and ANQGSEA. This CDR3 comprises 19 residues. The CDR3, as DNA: TGCAGCGTTGAAGATTTGCGGGACAGGGGGCATTGGGCCAAAGAGACCCAGTACTTC. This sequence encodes CSVEDLRDRGHWAKETQYF.

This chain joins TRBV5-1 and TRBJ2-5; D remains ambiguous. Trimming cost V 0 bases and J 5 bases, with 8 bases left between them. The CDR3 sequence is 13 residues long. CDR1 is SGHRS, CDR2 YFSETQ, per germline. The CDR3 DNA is TGCGCCAGCAGCTTGGCTCCTTTTGAGACCCAGTACTTC. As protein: CASSLAPFETQYF.

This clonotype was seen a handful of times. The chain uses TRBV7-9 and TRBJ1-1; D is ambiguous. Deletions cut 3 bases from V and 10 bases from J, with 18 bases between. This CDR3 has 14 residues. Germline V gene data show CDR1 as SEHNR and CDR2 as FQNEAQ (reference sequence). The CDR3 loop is CASSFSTASLPAFF. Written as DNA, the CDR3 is TGTGCCAGCAGCTTCTCGACCGCTTCGCTCCCAGCTTTCTTT.

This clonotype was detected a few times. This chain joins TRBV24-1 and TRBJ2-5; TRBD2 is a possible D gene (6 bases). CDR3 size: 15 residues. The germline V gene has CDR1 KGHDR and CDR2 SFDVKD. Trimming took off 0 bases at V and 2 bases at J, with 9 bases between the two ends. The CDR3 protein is CATSDLGGSQETQYF. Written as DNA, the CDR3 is TGTGCCACCAGTGATTTGGGGGGGAGTCAAGAGACCCAGTACTTC.

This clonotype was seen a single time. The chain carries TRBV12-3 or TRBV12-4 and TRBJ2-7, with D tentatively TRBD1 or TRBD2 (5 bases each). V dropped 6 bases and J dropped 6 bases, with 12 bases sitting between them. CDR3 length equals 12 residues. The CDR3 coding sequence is TGTGCCAGCAGCCTCCGGGGCGGCGAGCAGTACGTC. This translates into CASSLRGGEQYV.

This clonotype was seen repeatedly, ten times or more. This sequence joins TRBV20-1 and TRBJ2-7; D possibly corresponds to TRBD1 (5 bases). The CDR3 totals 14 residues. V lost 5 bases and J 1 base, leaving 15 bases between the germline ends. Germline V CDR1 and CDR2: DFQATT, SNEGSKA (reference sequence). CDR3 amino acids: CSADSAGHSYEQYF. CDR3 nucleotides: TGCAGTGCTGACTCGGCCGGACATTCCTACGAGCAGTACTTC.